These 9 T cell receptor beta chains came from one sample sequenced in a study of blood T cell repertoires in COVID-19. Assay used: immunoSEQ multiplex PCR; TCRdb lists only in-frame clones, some missing. This table holds 310,000 or so clones, around 90% found once. The sequenced sample was peripheral blood. These receptors all stem from a man aged 25-45 years with COVID-19, enrolled during active disease.

The chain links TRBV10-3 to TRBJ2-7, with 7 positions matching TRBD1. V shed 7 bases, J shed 5 bases, and the junction held 8 bases outside the gene matches. The CDR3 totals 13 residues. Germline CDR1 and CDR2: ENHRY and SYGVKD. CDR3: CAITETGRDEQYF. The CDR3 DNA sequence: TGTGCCATCACCGAGACAGGGCGCGACGAGCAGTACTTC.

V usage is TRBV4-3 and J usage is TRBJ1-1; D might be TRBD1 (5 bases). CDR1 and CDR2 from the germline V gene are LGHNA and YSLEER. With 0 bases removed from V and 4 bases from J, the gap between germline ends came to 15 bases. This CDR3 is 16 amino acids long. The CDR3 coding sequence is TGCGCCAGCAGCCAAGATCCCCGGGAGAGGGGCACTGAAGCTTTCTTT. Encoded protein: CASSQDPRERGTEAFF.

This clone appeared once. The chain couples TRBV4-2 to TRBJ2-5, with TRBD1 matching over 8 bases. This CDR3 has 15 amino acids. CDR1 LGHNA and CDR2 YNFKEQ come from the germline V gene. The junction had 9 bases not matched to a gene; V was cut back by 4 bases and J by 5 bases. In DNA, the CDR3 is TGTGCCAGCAGCCCCCGAGACAGGGGTTGGGAGACCCAGTACTTC. Encoded protein: CASSPRDRGWETQYF.

V is TRBV5-6 and J is TRBJ1-1; 10 nucleotides agree with TRBD1. The CDR3 consists of 14 residues. V shed 7 bases and J 5 bases; nucleotides not matched to a gene: 8. Per germline, CDR1 SGHDT and CDR2 YYEEEE. CDR3 DNA sequence: TGTGCCAGCGGTGAGCTGGGACAGGGGACTGAAGCTTTCTTT. Translation: CASGELGQGTEAFF. Full variable domain (missing parts from reference TRBV5-6 and TRBJ1-1): DAGVTQSPTHLIKTRGQQVTLRCSPKSGHDTVSWYQQALGQGPQFIFQYYEEEERQRGNFPDRFSGHQFPNYSSELNVNALLLGDSALYLCASGELGQGTEAFFGQGTRLTVV.

CDR3 in DNA: TGTGCCAGCAGCCACATCGGAGGACAGGGGTTCACTGAAGCTTTCTTT. It translates to CASSHIGGQGFTEAFF. The rearrangement links TRBV4-2 to TRBJ1-1; 9 bases line up with TRBD1. Germline V gene sequence: CDR1 LGHNA, CDR2 YNFKEQ. Losses at the gene ends were 3 bases for V and 4 bases for J; bases not matched to a gene: 9. This CDR3 region has 16 residues.

CDR3 in amino acids: CAWQEGQGKETQYF. The CDR3 nucleotides read TGTGCCTGGCAAGAGGGGCAGGGGAAAGAGACCCAGTACTTC. This chain joins TRBV30 and TRBJ2-5; TRBD1 is a possible D gene (6 bases). V lost 5 bases and J lost 3, with 16 bases in between. CDR3 size: 14 residues. Germline loops: CDR1 GTSNPN, CDR2 SVGIG (reference sequence).

The V gene is TRBV27, the J gene TRBJ2-7; 9 bases align to TRBD1. CDR3 length: 15 amino acids. Germline assignment: CDR1 MNHEY and CDR2 SMNVEV (reference sequence). Trimming took 5 bases from V and 5 from J; bases not matched to a gene: 10. The chain's CDR3 is CASSLGGQGTNEQYF. The CDR3 DNA is TGTGCCAGCAGTCTAGGGGGACAGGGTACCAACGAGCAGTACTTC.

This clone appeared once. V usage is TRBV28 and J usage is TRBJ2-1, with unresolved D. V lost 6 bases and J lost 7, with 19 bases in between. The CDR3 covers 15 residues. Germline CDR1 reads MDHEN; CDR2 reads SYDVKM. The CDR3 loop is CASSPRSPLRNEQFF. The CDR3 coding sequence is TGTGCCAGCAGCCCCCGGAGCCCTCTTAGGAATGAGCAGTTCTTC. The full variable domain, rest sourced from reference TRBV28 and TRBJ2-1, is DVKVTQSSRYLVKRTGEKVFLECVQDMDHENMFWYRQDPGLGLRLIYFSYDVKMKEKGDIPEGYSVSREKKERFSLILESASTNQTSMYLCASSPRSPLRNEQFFGPGTRLTVL.

The V call is TRBV12-3 or TRBV12-4, the J call TRBJ1-2; D gene unclear. The length of the CDR3 is 13 residues. The germline V and J ends were trimmed by 5 bases and 5 bases, with 12 bases remaining between them. The DNA for the CDR3 is TGTGCCAGCAGTCTGACCCGCGGATATGGCTACACCTTC. This codes for CASSLTRGYGYTF.